The 13 T cell receptor beta chains presented below share a single source sample, sequenced in a study of a mutant IDH1 vaccine in newly diagnosed glioma. These TCRs' antigens remain unknown. Sequenced by immunoSEQ multiplex PCR; TCRdb stores in-frame clones only, minus some. The table records around 60,000 clones, around 84% of them present only once. The time point: week 23, last vaccination. Every single dose of the vaccine, 300 ug of mutant IDH1 20-mer peptide, came with topical imiquimod. The material was PBMCs, obtained from a glioma patient whose treatment included an IDH1 peptide vaccine. The receptors shown here come from a young man with glioma.

The gene calls are TRBV7-9 and TRBJ1-4; perhaps TRBD1 as D (5 bases). This CDR3 has 14 residues. V was shortened by 2 bases and J by 8 bases, with 12 bases between the two germline ends. CDR1 is SEHNR and CDR2 is FQNEAQ in the germline V gene (reference sequence). The CDR3 DNA sequence: TGTGCCAGCAGCTTAAGCGGGGCTGGGGAAAAACTGTTTTTT. Translated, it gives CASSLSGAGEKLFF.

This clone was seen a few times. The chain has TRBV6-1 and TRBJ1-5; 7 bases are a match to TRBD1. The CDR3 totals 13 residues. V lost 10 bases, J lost 3 bases, and 6 bases stayed unmatched. Looked up from germline, CDR1 is MNHNS and CDR2 is SASEGT. As DNA, the CDR3 is TGTGCCACCGGGACAGTCTTCAATCAGCCCCAGCATTTT. This translates into CATGTVFNQPQHF.

The chain links TRBV5-1 to TRBJ1-1; no reliable D call. Trimming removed 6 bases at V and 7 bases at J, with 16 bases between. Germline V gene lookup returns CDR1 SGHRS and CDR2 YFSETQ. This CDR3 spans 13 amino acids. The CDR3 loop reads CASTPGRLNEAFF. In DNA form, the CDR3 reads TGCGCCAGCACCCCCGGACGCCTAAATGAAGCTTTCTTT.

This sequence joins TRBV27 and TRBJ1-2; D uncertain. Between the trimmed V and J ends, which lost 6 bases and 4 bases, there was a span of 12 bases. CDR3 size: 13 residues. Germline-derived CDR1 and CDR2 are MNHEY and SMNVEV (reference sequence). CDR3 nucleotides: TGTGCCAGCAGGGGAGTAGGACTCTATGGCTACACCTTC. Translation gives CASRGVGLYGYTF.

This sequence joins TRBV5-4 and TRBJ2-2; D may be TRBD1 (6 bases). V lost 2 bases and J lost 5, with 13 bases in between. The CDR3 sequence is 15 residues long. The V gene's germline CDR1 is SGHNT and CDR2 YYREEE (reference sequence). DNA of the CDR3: TGTGCCAGCAGCTTTCGGGCAGGGGCGACCGGGGAGCTGTTTTTT. Translated, it gives CASSFRAGATGELFF.

The genes are TRBV5-1 and TRBJ2-7; D is unclear. The length of the CDR3 is 13 residues. The V end lost 2 bases, the J end lost 4 bases, and 10 bases lay between the germline ends. The germline gives CDR1 SGHRS, CDR2 YFSETQ. CDR3 coding DNA: TGCGCCAGCAGCTTAGATGGGCCTTACGAGCAGTACTTC. Translated, it gives CASSLDGPYEQYF.

The CDR3 spells CATSKPGGVEQFF. The CDR3 DNA reads TGCGCCACCTCCAAACCCGGGGGCGTTGAGCAGTTCTTC. The chain carries TRBV5-1 and TRBJ2-1; the D call may be TRBD1 or TRBD2 (6 bases each). CDR1 and CDR2 (germline): SGHRS, YFSETQ. This CDR3 is built from 13 residues. V dropped 9 bases and J dropped 9 bases, with 19 bases sitting between them. Together with reference TRBV5-1 and TRBJ2-1, the CDR3 gives the full variable domain: KAGVTQTPRYLIKTRGQQVTLSCSPISGHRSVSWYQQTPGQGLQFLFEYFSETQRNKGNFPGRFSGRQFSNSRSEMNVSTLELGDSALYLCATSKPGGVEQFFGPGTRLTVL.

The chain recombines TRBV5-4 with TRBJ2-1, with unresolved D. This CDR3 has 14 residues. V shed 3 bases and J shed 5 bases, with 12 bases lying between them. Germline lookup yields CDR1 SGHNT and CDR2 YYREEE (reference sequence). CDR3 nucleotides: TGTGCCAGCAGCTCAAAGTCCAGAGACAATGAGCAGTTCTTC. Translating gives CASSSKSRDNEQFF.

The chain uses TRBV5-5 and TRBJ1-1; D ambiguous. With 3 bases removed from V and 1 base from J, the gap between germline ends came to 10 bases. In germline, CDR1 is SGHKS, CDR2 YYEKEE (reference sequence). This CDR3 has 14 residues. CDR3 DNA: TGTGCCAGCAGCTCGTTCGATGGGAACACTGAAGCTTTCTTT. As protein: CASSSFDGNTEAFF.

V gene TRBV18 combines with J gene TRBJ1-2; the D is unclear. Trimming removed 1 base at V and 6 bases at J, with 9 bases between. This CDR3 has 13 residues. Germline loops: CDR1 KGHSH, CDR2 LQKENI. The CDR3 sequence: CASSPRAKDGYTF. DNA of the CDR3: TGTGCCAGCTCACCACGGGCCAAGGATGGCTACACCTTC.

The chain has TRBV6-5 and TRBJ1-5, with a weak D call TRBD1 (6 bases). V gave up 6 bases and J gave up 4 bases, with 16 bases separating them. Germline loops: CDR1 MNHEY, CDR2 SVGAGI. The CDR3 extends over 15 amino acids. The CDR3 DNA is TGTGCCAGCAGGTCAACAGGGCGTGGTAATCAGCCCCAGCATTTT. This sequence encodes CASRSTGRGNQPQHF.

The chain has TRBV5-1 and TRBJ2-2, with 9 bases fitting TRBD1. V shed 4 bases and J 3 bases; nucleotides not matched to a gene: 13. Germline loops: CDR1 SGHRS, CDR2 YFSETQ. The length of the CDR3 is 18 residues. The CDR3 bases are TGCGCCAGCAGCCGCGCAGGGACAGGGAGTATGTACACCGGGGAGCTGTTTTTT. Translated: CASSRAGTGSMYTGELFF. Full variable domain (missing parts from reference TRBV5-1 and TRBJ2-2): KAGVTQTPRYLIKTRGQQVTLSCSPISGHRSVSWYQQTPGQGLQFLFEYFSETQRNKGNFPGRFSGRQFSNSRSEMNVSTLELGDSALYLCASSRAGTGSMYTGELFFGEGSRLTVL.

This clone was picked up one time. The chain combines TRBV29-1 with TRBJ1-1; 7 nucleotides align to TRBD1. J gave up 7 bases and V 4 bases, and 15 bases lay outside the gene matches. This CDR3 comprises 15 residues. Germline V lookup: CDR1 SQVTM, CDR2 ANQGSEA. The CDR3 protein is CSVGSGYRGESEAFF. CDR3 bases: TGCAGCGTTGGATCAGGATACAGGGGCGAAAGTGAAGCTTTCTTT.